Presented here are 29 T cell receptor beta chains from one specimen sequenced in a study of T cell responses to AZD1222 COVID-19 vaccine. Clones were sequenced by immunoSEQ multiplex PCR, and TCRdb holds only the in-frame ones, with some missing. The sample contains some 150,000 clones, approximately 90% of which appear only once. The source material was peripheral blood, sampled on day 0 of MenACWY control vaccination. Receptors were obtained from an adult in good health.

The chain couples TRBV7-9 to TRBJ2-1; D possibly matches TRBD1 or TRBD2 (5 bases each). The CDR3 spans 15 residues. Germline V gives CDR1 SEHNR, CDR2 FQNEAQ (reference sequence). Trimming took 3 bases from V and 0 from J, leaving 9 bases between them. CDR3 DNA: TGTGCCAGCAGCTTCTCGAGGGGCTCCTACAATGAGCAGTTCTTC. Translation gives CASSFSRGSYNEQFF.

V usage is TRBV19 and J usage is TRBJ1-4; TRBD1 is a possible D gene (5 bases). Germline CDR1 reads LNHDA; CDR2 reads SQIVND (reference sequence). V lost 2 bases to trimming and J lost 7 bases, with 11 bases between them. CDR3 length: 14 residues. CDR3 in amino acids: CASSISPGVEKLFF. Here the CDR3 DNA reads TGTGCCAGTAGTATATCGCCGGGGGTTGAAAAACTGTTTTTT.

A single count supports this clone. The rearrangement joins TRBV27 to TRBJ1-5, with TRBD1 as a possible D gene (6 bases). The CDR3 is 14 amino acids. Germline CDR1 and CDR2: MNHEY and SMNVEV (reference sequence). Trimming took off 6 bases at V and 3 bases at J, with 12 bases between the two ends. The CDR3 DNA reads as TGTGCCAGCAGCCCACAGGGCCTCAATCAGCCCCAGCATTTT. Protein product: CASSPQGLNQPQHF.

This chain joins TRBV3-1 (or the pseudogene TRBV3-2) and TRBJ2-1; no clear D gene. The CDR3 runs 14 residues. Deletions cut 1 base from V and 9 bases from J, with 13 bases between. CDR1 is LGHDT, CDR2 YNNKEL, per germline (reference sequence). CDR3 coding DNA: TGTGCCAGCAGCCAAGGTCCTGGTTGGGGTGAGCAGTTCTTC. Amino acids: CASSQGPGWGEQFF.

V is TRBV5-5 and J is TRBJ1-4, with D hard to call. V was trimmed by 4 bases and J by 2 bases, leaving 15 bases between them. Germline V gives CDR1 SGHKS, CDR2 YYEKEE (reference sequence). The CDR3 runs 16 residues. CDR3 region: CASSIGTARTNEKLFF. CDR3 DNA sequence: TGTGCCAGCAGCATCGGAACGGCACGGACTAATGAAAAACTGTTTTTT.

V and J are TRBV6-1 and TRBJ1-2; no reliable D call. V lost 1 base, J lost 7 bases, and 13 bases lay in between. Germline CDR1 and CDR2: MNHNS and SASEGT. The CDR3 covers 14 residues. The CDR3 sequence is CASSEGLGRIGYTF. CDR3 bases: TGTGCCAGCAGTGAAGGACTGGGTAGGATTGGCTACACCTTC.

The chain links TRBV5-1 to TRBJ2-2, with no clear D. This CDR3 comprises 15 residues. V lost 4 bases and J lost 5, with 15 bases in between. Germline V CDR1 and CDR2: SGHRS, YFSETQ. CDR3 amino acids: CASSVGLVETGELFF. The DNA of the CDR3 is TGCGCCAGCAGCGTTGGGCTGGTAGAAACCGGGGAGCTGTTTTTT.

CDR3 sequence reads: CASSELSGNTIYF. DNA for the CDR3: TGCGCCAGCAGCGAGCTCTCTGGAAACACCATATATTTT. J is TRBJ1-3 and V is TRBV5-1; the D is unclear. The CDR3 covers 13 residues. Trimming removed 4 bases from V and 0 bases from J, with 5 bases in between. The germline V gene encodes CDR1 SGHRS and CDR2 YFSETQ.

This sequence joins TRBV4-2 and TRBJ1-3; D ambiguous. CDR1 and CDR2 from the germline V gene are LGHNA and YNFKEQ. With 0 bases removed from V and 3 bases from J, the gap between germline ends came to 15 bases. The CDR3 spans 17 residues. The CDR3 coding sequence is TGTGCCAGCAGCCAAGATGAAATATCTAGTGTTGGAAACACCATATATTTT. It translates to CASSQDEISSVGNTIYF.

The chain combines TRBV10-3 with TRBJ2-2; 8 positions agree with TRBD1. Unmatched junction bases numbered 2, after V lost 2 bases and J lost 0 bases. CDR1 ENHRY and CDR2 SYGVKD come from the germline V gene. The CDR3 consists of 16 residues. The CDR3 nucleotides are TGTGCCATCAGTGAGGGGACAGGATCGAACACCGGGGAGCTGTTTTTT. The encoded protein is CAISEGTGSNTGELFF.

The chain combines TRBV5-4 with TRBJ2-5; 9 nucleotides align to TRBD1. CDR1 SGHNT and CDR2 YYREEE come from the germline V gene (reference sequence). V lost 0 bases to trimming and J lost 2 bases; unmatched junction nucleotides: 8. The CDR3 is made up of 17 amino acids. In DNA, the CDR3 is TGTGCCAGCAGCTTGGATGTGACAGGGGGTTTACAAGAGACCCAGTACTTC. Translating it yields CASSLDVTGGLQETQYF. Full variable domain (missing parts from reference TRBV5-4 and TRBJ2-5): ETGVTQSPTHLIKTRGQQVTLRCSSQSGHNTVSWYQQALGQGPQFIFQYYREEENGRGNFPPRFSGLQFPNYSSELNVNALELDDSALYLCASSLDVTGGLQETQYFGPGTRLLVL.

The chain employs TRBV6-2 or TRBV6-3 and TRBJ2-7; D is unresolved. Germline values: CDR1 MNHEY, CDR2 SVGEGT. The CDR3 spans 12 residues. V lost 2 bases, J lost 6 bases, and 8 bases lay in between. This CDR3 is CASSYLAGEQYF. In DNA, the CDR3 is TGTGCCAGCAGTTACCTGGCCGGCGAGCAGTACTTC.

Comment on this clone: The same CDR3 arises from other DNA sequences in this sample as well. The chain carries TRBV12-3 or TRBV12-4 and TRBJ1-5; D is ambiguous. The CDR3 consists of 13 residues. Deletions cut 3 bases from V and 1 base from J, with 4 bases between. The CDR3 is CASSLGSNQPQHF. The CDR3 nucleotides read TGTGCCAGCAGTTTGGGAAGCAATCAGCCCCAGCATTTT.

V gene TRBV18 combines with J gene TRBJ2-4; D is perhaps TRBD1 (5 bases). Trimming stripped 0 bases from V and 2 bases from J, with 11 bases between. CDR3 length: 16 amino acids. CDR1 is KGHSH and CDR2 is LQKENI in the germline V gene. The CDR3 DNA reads TGTGCCAGCTCACCACCTCATAAGGGGTCCAAAAACATTCAGTACTTC. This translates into CASSPPHKGSKNIQYF.

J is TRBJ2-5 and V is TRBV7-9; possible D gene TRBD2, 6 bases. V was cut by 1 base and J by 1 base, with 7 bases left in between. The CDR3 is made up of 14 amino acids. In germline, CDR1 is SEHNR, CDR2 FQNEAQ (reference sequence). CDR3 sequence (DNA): TGTGCCAGCAGCTTAGTTAGCGGCCAAGAGACCCAGTACTTC. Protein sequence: CASSLVSGQETQYF.

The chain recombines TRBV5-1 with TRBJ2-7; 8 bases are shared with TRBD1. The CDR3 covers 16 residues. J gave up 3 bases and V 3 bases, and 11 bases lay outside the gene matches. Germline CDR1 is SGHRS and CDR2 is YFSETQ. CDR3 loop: CASSSLPDRAIYEQYF. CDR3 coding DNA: TGCGCCAGCAGCTCCCTCCCGGACAGGGCGATCTACGAGCAGTACTTC.

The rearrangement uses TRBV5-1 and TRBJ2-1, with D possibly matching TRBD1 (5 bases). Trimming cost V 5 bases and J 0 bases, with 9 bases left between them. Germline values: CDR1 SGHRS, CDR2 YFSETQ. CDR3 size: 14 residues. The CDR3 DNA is TGCGCCAGCAGAATAGGGGACTCCTACAATGAGCAGTTCTTC. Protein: CASRIGDSYNEQFF.

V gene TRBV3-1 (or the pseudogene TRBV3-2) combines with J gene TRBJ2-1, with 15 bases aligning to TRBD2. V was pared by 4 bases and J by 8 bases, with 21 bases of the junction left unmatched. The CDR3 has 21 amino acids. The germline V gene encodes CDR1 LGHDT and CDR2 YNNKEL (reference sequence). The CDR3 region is CASSPRSGTSGRTGSMDEQFF. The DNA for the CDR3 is TGTGCCAGCAGCCCCCGTTCCGGGACTAGCGGGAGGACGGGTTCTATGGATGAGCAGTTCTTC.

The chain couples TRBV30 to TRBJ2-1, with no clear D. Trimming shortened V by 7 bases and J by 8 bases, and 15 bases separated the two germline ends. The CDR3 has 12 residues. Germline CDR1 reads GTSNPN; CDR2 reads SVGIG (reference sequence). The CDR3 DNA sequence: TGTGCCTATTCGGAGCTGACACATGAGCAGTTCTTC. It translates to CAYSELTHEQFF.

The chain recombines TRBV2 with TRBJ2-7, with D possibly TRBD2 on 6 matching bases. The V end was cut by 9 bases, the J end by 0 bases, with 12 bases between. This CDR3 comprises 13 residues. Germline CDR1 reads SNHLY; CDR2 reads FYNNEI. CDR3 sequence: CASWGGSSYEQYF. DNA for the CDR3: TGTGCCAGTTGGGGAGGTAGCTCCTACGAGCAGTACTTC.

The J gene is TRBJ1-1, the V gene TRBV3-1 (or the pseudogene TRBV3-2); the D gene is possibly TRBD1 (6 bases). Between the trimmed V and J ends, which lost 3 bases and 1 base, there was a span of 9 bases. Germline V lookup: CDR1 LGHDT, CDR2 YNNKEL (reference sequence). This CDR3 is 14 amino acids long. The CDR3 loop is CASSHGQQNTEAFF. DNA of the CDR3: TGTGCCAGCAGCCACGGACAGCAGAACACTGAAGCTTTCTTT.

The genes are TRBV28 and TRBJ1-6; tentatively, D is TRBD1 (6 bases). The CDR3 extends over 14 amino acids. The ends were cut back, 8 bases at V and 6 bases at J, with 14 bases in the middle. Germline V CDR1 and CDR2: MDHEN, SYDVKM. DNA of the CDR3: TGTGCCAGCGGAAGGGACACTGTTAATTCACCCCTCCACTTT. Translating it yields CASGRDTVNSPLHF.

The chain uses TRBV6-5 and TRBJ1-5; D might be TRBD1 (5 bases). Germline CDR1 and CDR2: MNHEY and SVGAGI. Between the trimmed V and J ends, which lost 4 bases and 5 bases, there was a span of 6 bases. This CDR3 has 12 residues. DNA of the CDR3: TGTGCCAGCAGTTTAGGGGATCAGCCCCAGCATTTT. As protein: CASSLGDQPQHF.

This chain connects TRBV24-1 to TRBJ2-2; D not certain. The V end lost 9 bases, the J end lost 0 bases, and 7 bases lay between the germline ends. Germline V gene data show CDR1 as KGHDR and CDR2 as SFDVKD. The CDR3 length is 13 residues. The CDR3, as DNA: TGTGCCACCGGACCCTCGAACACCGGGGAGCTGTTTTTT. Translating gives CATGPSNTGELFF.

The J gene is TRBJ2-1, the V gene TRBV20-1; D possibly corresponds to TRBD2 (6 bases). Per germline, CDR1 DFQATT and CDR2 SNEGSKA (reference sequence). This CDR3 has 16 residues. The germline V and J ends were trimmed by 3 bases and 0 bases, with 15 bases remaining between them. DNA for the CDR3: TGCAGTGCTAGTCGGGGGAGCGGGTTCTCCTACAATGAGCAGTTCTTC. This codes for CSASRGSGFSYNEQFF.

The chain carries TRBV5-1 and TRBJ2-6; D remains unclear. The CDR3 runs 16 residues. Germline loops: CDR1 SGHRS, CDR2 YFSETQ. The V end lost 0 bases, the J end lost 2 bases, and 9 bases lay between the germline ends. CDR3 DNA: TGCGCCAGCAGCTTGGCGTCGCCGACTGGGGCCAACGTCCTGACTTTC. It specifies CASSLASPTGANVLTF.

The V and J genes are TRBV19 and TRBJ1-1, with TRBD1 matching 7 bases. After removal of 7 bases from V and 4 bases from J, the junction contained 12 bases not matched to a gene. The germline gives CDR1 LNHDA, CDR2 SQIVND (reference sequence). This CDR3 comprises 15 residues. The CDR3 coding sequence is TGTGCCAGTAAAACAGACAGGGTGTTCGGCACTGAAGCTTTCTTT. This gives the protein CASKTDRVFGTEAFF. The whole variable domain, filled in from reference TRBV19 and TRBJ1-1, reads DGGITQSPKYLFRKEGQNVTLSCEQNLNHDAMYWYRQDPGQGLRLIYYSQIVNDFQKGDIAEGYSVSREKKESFPLTVTSAQKNPTAFYLCASKTDRVFGTEAFFGQGTRLTVV.

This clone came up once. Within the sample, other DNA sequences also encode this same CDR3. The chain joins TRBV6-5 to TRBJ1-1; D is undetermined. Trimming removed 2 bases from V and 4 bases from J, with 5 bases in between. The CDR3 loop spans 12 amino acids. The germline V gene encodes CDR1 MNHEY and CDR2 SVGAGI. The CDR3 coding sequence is TGTGCCAGCAGTTACCTGGGCACTGAAGCTTTCTTT. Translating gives CASSYLGTEAFF.

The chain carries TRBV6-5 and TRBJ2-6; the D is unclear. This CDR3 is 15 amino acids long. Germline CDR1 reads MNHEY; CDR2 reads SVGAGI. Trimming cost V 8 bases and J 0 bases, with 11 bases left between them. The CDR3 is CASLKGNSGANVLTF. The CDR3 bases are TGTGCCAGCTTAAAAGGAAACTCTGGGGCCAACGTCCTGACTTTC.